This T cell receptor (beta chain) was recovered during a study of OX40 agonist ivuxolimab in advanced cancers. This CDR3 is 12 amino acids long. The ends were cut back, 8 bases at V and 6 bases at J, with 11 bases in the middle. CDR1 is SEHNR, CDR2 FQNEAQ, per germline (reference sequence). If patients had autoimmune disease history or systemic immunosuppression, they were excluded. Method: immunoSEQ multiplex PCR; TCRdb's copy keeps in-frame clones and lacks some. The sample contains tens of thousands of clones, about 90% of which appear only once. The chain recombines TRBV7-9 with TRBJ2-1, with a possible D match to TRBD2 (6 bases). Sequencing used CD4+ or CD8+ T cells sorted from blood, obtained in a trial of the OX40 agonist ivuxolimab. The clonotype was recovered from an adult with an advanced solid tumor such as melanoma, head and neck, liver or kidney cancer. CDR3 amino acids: CASVREGNEQFF. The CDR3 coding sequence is TGTGCCAGCGTGCGGGAAGGCAATGAGCAGTTCTTC.